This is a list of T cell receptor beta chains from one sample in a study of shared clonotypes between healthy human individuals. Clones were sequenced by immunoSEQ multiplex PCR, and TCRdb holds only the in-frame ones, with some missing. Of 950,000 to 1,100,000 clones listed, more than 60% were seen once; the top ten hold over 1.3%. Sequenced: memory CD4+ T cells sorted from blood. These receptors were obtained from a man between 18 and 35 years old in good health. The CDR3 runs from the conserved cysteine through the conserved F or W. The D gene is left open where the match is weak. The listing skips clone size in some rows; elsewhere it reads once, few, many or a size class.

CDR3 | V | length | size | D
CASSLSRDSYEQYF | TRBV27 | 14 | once | NA
CASSLWTSGTQETQYF | TRBV5-6 | 16 | NA | TRBD2
CASSLTGGVELFF | TRBV5-4 | 13 | NA | TRBD1
CASSSPGLRYGYTF | TRBV19 | 14 | few | NA
CASSLLMAGDEQFF | TRBV7-2 | 14 | many | NA
CASSLPSSYEQYF | TRBV7-2 | 13 | NA | NA
CASSSGYTDTQYF | TRBV18 | 13 | NA | NA
CASSMEAGRTGELFF | TRBV19 | 15 | NA | NA
CPGSALVRYSNQPQHF | TRBV22-1 | 16 | NA | NA
CASSLSPLQNEKLFF | TRBV11-2 | 15 | NA | NA
CASSPQAASTDTQYF | TRBV9 | 15 | NA | NA
CASSLLTGGVNNGYTF | TRBV5-1 | 16 | NA | TRBD1
CASSAPWGGGETQYF | TRBV9 | 15 | few | TRBD2
CASSLGSPVPYEQYF | TRBV5-6 | 15 | once | NA
CASSPDRDLRGYTF | TRBV7-6 | 14 | NA | TRBD1
CASLAGGDNEQFF | TRBV28 | 13 | NA | TRBD2
CASSPPGSRALGGYTF | TRBV18 | 16 | NA | NA
CASSTSAYRGAEAFF | TRBV27 | 15 | NA | TRBD1
CASSLGTSGVADTQYF | TRBV7-8 | 16 | NA | TRBD2
CAWNRDRVAFF | TRBV30 | 11 | few | TRBD1
CASSYLPDSPLHF | TRBV19 | 13 | NA | NA
CASSRNNEQFF | TRBV6-5 | 11 | NA | NA
CASSSVQGVDGEQYF | TRBV7-6 | 15 | NA | TRBD1
CASIIGTAFNSPLHF | TRBV6-1 | 15 | NA | TRBD1
CASESGGRPGNEQFF | TRBV28 | 15 | NA | TRBD2
CAWAGWTGINSPLHF | TRBV30 | 15 | once | TRBD1
CASTPDVSSGEQFF | TRBV25-1 | 14 | NA | NA
CASSLGGPTDTQYF | TRBV5-1 | 14 | NA | NA
CASSLAGWQALQETQYF | TRBV7-6 | 17 | NA | NA